This is a list of T cell receptor beta chains from one sample in a study of T cell changes during pregnancy in multiple sclerosis. Using immunoSEQ multiplex PCR, the repertoire was profiled, and TCRdb retains in-frame clones only, with some absent. This table holds 69,000 or so clones, 85% to 95% found once. The sample in question was peripheral blood, obtained in the third trimester of pregnancy. The source of these receptors is a female donor in good health, enrolled as a control in a pregnancy study. Both conserved end residues are part of each CDR3. D genes are given only for firm matches. The size field is filled for only some rows; it gives once, few, many or a size class.

V gene: TRBV5-1
J gene: TRBJ1-3
D gene: TRBD1
clone size: -
CDR3 DNA: TGCGCCAGCAGCCCGCTCGGGACAGGGATCTCTGGAAACACCATATATTTT
CDR3 protein: CASSPLGTGISGNTIYF

V gene: TRBV9
J gene: TRBJ2-1
D gene: TRBD2
clone size: once
CDR3 DNA: TGTGCCAGCAGTATCGGGACTAGCGGCTACAATGAGCAGTTCTTC
CDR3 protein: CASSIGTSGYNEQFF

V gene: TRBV13
J gene: TRBJ2-3
D gene: TRBD1
clone size: -
CDR3 DNA: TGTGCCAGCAGCTTATTCCAGACAGGGCCAGATACGCAGTATTTT
CDR3 protein: CASSLFQTGPDTQYF

V gene: TRBV19
J gene: TRBJ1-2
D gene: -
clone size: -
CDR3 DNA: TGTGCCAGTAGTGATTTTGTTCGGGGAGGCTACACCTTC
CDR3 protein: CASSDFVRGGYTF

V gene: TRBV5-8
J gene: TRBJ2-4
D gene: TRBD1
clone size: once
CDR3 DNA: TGTGCCAGCAGCTGGACCGGGACAGGGGAAGCCAAAAACATTCAGTACTTC
CDR3 protein: CASSWTGTGEAKNIQYF

V gene: TRBV7-9
J gene: TRBJ2-1
D gene: TRBD2
clone size: -
CDR3 DNA: TGTGCCAGCAGCTTAGGCCTAACGAGACTAGCGGTCTACAATGAGCAGTTCTTC
CDR3 protein: CASSLGLTRLAVYNEQFF

V gene: TRBV28
J gene: TRBJ2-3
D gene: TRBD1
clone size: -
CDR3 DNA: TGTGCCAGCAGTTTTGGGGACAGGAGTTATACGCAGTATTTT
CDR3 protein: CASSFGDRSYTQYF

V gene: TRBV28
J gene: TRBJ1-1
D gene: TRBD1
clone size: once
CDR3 DNA: TGTGCCAGCAGTTTGGCCAGGGGGCGAATGGGGATGAACACTGAAGCTTTCTTT
CDR3 protein: CASSLARGRMGMNTEAFF

V gene: TRBV2
J gene: TRBJ2-1
D gene: -
clone size: -
CDR3 DNA: TGTGCCAGCAGTGACGGCACTAGCTCGTCCTACAATGAGCAGTTCTTC
CDR3 protein: CASSDGTSSSYNEQFF

V gene: TRBV11-1
J gene: TRBJ1-1
D gene: -
clone size: -
CDR3 DNA: TGTGCCAGCAGCTACAGTAACACTGAAGCTTTCTTT
CDR3 protein: CASSYSNTEAFF

V gene: TRBV4-2
J gene: TRBJ1-3
D gene: -
clone size: -
CDR3 DNA: TGTGCCAGCAGCCGCCCTCAGGCTGCTGGAAACACCATATATTTT
CDR3 protein: CASSRPQAAGNTIYF

V gene: TRBV6-5
J gene: TRBJ2-5
D gene: -
clone size: -
CDR3 DNA: TGTGCCAGCAACCCGCGAGGGGGGGGCGGGCAGACCCAGTACTTC
CDR3 protein: CASNPRGGGGQTQYF

V gene: TRBV2
J gene: TRBJ2-2
D gene: -
clone size: -
CDR3 DNA: TGTGCCAGCAGTGGCCCTCGGGGATCGAACACCGGGGAGCTGTTTTTT
CDR3 protein: CASSGPRGSNTGELFF

V gene: TRBV29-1
J gene: TRBJ2-1
D gene: TRBD2
clone size: -
CDR3 DNA: TGCAGCGTTGGTACTAGCGGGAGGATTGAGCAGTTCTTC
CDR3 protein: CSVGTSGRIEQFF

V gene: TRBV27
J gene: TRBJ2-7
D gene: -
clone size: -
CDR3 DNA: TGTGCCAGCCAAGCTCTCCCCCACTCCTACGAGCAGTACTTC
CDR3 protein: CASQALPHSYEQYF

V gene: TRBV7-3
J gene: TRBJ2-4
D gene: -
clone size: -
CDR3 DNA: TGTGCCAGCAGCCCTCCCCCGCCGGACATTCAGTACTTC
CDR3 protein: CASSPPPPDIQYF

V gene: TRBV5-1
J gene: TRBJ1-1
D gene: -
clone size: -
CDR3 DNA: TGCGCCAGCAGCCCTCGTGAGGGCATGAACACTGAAGCTTTCTTT
CDR3 protein: CASSPREGMNTEAFF